This T cell receptor (beta chain) appears in the sequencing data of a study of blood T cell repertoires in COVID-19. This clone appeared a few times. This CDR3 is built from 13 residues. The ends lost 7 bases at V and 0 bases at J; junction bases unmatched: 3. Germline V gene data show CDR1 as GTSNPN and CDR2 as SVGIG (reference sequence). Only in-frame clones appear in the TCRdb table, and some are missing; sequencing was by immunoSEQ multiplex PCR. The top ten hold around 4.5% of the sample, which has approximately 130,000 clones, approximately 85% seen once. The chain has TRBV30 and TRBJ1-1; 9 bases agree with TRBD1. The material sequenced was peripheral blood. The sequence derives from a human donor in a cohort sampled during active COVID-19. CDR3 sequence reads: CALDRGLNTEAFF. In DNA, the CDR3 is TGTGCCTTGGACAGGGGATTGAACACTGAAGCTTTCTTT.